This entry lists 21 T cell receptor beta chains sequenced from one sample in a study of cytomegalovirus exposure and HLA in healthy donors. PCR amplification relied on 60 Vbeta primers (plus 13 Jbeta primers). Repertoires were generated with immunoSEQ multiplex PCR, while TCRdb's copy carries only in-frame clones and drops some. The repertoire consists of 120,000 to 150,000 clones, with approximately 71% occurring once and the leading ten covering over 3%. The sequenced sample consisted of PBMCs. The source is a man in his forties or fifties in good health and CMV-seronegative.

For this clone: Other DNA variants within this sample encode the same CDR3. The V and J genes are TRBV18 and TRBJ2-3; D is undetermined. V shed 3 bases and J shed 2 bases, with 6 bases lying between them. Germline assignment: CDR1 KGHSH and CDR2 LQKENI. This CDR3 spans 13 amino acids. CDR3 DNA sequence: TGTGCCAGCTCACCGAGCCTCACAGATACGCAGTATTTT. Translated, it gives CASSPSLTDTQYF.

CDR3 in DNA: TGTGCCAGCAGCTTAGGCGGGGGAGGAGAGACCCAGTACTTC. This codes for CASSLGGGGETQYF. V and J are TRBV7-8 and TRBJ2-5, with 7 nucleotides matching TRBD2. Looked up from germline, CDR1 is SGHVS and CDR2 is FQNEAQ. The CDR3 length is 14 residues. V gave up 1 base and J gave up 4 bases; unmatched junction bases: 3.

This sequence joins TRBV7-8 and TRBJ1-5; perhaps TRBD1 as D (6 bases). In germline, CDR1 is SGHVS, CDR2 FQNEAQ. V shed 1 base and J shed 1 base, with 17 bases lying between them. The CDR3 sequence is 18 residues long. The CDR3 DNA follows: TGTGCCAGCAGCTTAGGGCGCCAGGGGATCGGGAGCAATCAGCCCCAGCATTTT. Its translation: CASSLGRQGIGSNQPQHF.

This chain joins TRBV11-3 and TRBJ2-6; D not resolved. The V end was cut by 1 base, the J end by 1 base, with 5 bases between. Germline V lookup: CDR1 SGHNT, CDR2 YENEEA. This CDR3 contains 15 residues. The CDR3 bases are TGTGCCAGCAGCTTAGGTAGATCTGGGGCCAACGTCCTGACTTTC. Amino acids: CASSLGRSGANVLTF.

The J gene is TRBJ2-5, the V gene TRBV27, with D possibly matching TRBD1 (5 bases). Germline V gene data show CDR1 as MNHEY and CDR2 as SMNVEV (reference sequence). The V end lost 5 bases, the J end lost 2 bases, and 12 bases lay between the germline ends. CDR3 size: 14 residues. The DNA for the CDR3 is TGTGCCAGCAGTCAGGGAACGGGTCAAGAGACCCAGTACTTC. Residues: CASSQGTGQETQYF.

This clone was detected a few times. This chain links TRBV2 with TRBJ1-1; D gene ambiguous. The CDR3 has 14 amino acids. Germline values: CDR1 SNHLY, CDR2 FYNNEI. V lost 3 bases, J lost 4 bases, and 12 bases lay in between. The CDR3 protein is CASSEESPGTEAFF. Here the CDR3 DNA reads TGTGCCAGCAGTGAGGAGTCTCCTGGCACTGAAGCTTTCTTT.

The CDR3 nucleotides are TGTGCCACCAGCAGTTCTCGGGGGGTAGGGGGAGAGACCCAGTACTTC. It encodes CATSSSRGVGGETQYF. The chain uses TRBV15 and TRBJ2-5; perhaps TRBD2 as D (7 bases). Trimming took off 3 bases at V and 4 bases at J, with 18 bases between the two ends. The length of the CDR3 is 16 residues. CDR1 and CDR2 from the germline V gene are LNHNV and YYDKDF (reference sequence).

The chain employs TRBV7-9 and TRBJ1-2, with D hard to call. The CDR3 has 14 residues. Germline loops: CDR1 SEHNR, CDR2 FQNEAQ (reference sequence). Trimming cost V 5 bases and J 7 bases, with 17 bases left between them. Here the CDR3 reads CASSPPAGEGGYTF. CDR3 coding DNA: TGTGCCAGCAGCCCCCCCGCTGGGGAGGGTGGCTACACCTTC. The whole variable domain, filled in from reference TRBV7-9 and TRBJ1-2, reads DTGVSQNPRHKITKRGQNVTFRCDPISEHNRLYWYRQTLGQGPEFLTYFQNEAQLEKSRLLSDRFSAERPKGSFSTLEIQRTEQGDSAMYLCASSPPAGEGGYTFGSGTRLTVV.

The V call is TRBV6-4, the J call TRBJ2-3, with 8 bases identical to TRBD2. V lost 3 bases, J lost 11 bases, and 4 bases stayed unmatched. The CDR3 runs 12 residues. CDR1 and CDR2 (germline): MRHNA, SNTAGT. The CDR3 is CASSDAAGGQYF. The CDR3 DNA sequence: TGTGCCAGCAGTGATGCGGCGGGGGGGCAGTATTTT.

V usage is TRBV13 and J usage is TRBJ1-3; D is perhaps TRBD1 (5 bases). Germline CDR1 reads PRHDT; CDR2 reads FYEKMQ (reference sequence). This CDR3 has 15 residues. V lost 0 bases and J lost 3, with 9 bases in between. The CDR3 sequence is CASSLGREFGNTIYF. CDR3 nucleotides: TGTGCCAGCAGCTTAGGCAGGGAATTTGGAAACACCATATATTTT.

The rearrangement links TRBV27 to TRBJ1-2, with a tentative D call TRBD1 (5 bases). This CDR3 is built from 14 residues. Trimming cost V 6 bases and J 4 bases, with 15 bases left between them. CDR1 and CDR2 from the germline V gene are MNHEY and SMNVEV (reference sequence). The CDR3 here is CASSPNAGGYGYTF. The CDR3 DNA follows: TGTGCCAGCAGCCCAAATGCCGGGGGCTATGGCTACACCTTC.

This chain uses TRBV28 with TRBJ1-2; 11 bases match TRBD1. Germline trimming cut 4 bases from V and 3 bases from J; bases unmatched to any gene: 4. From germline, CDR1 is MDHEN and CDR2 SYDVKM. The CDR3 contains 15 residues. This CDR3 is CASSSPGQGDYGYTF. CDR3 in DNA: TGTGCCAGCAGTTCACCGGGACAGGGGGACTATGGCTACACCTTC.

This chain connects TRBV15 to TRBJ1-4; possibly TRBD1 for D (5 bases). The ends were cut back, 2 bases at V and 7 bases at J, with 11 bases in the middle. Germline V lookup: CDR1 LNHNV, CDR2 YYDKDF (reference sequence). This CDR3 comprises 14 residues. CDR3 in DNA: TGTGCCACCAGCAGACGAGACAGCCTTGAAAAACTGTTTTTT. Translated: CATSRRDSLEKLFF.

V gene TRBV7-2 combines with J gene TRBJ2-3; D call uncertain. The CDR3 totals 13 residues. V was shortened by 5 bases and J by 5 bases, with 11 bases between the two germline ends. Looked up from germline, CDR1 is SGHTA and CDR2 is FQGNSA. The CDR3, as DNA: TGTGCCAGCAGCCGTGAACGGTTAGATACGCAGTATTTT. It codes for CASSRERLDTQYF. The full variable domain, its missing parts supplied by reference TRBV7-2 and TRBJ2-3, is GAGVSQSPSNKVTEKGKDVELRCDPISGHTALYWYRQSLGQGLEFLIYFQGNSAPDKSGLPSDRFSAERTGGSVSTLTIQRTQQEDSAVYLCASSRERLDTQYFGPGTRLTVL.

The table lists this clone with a few counts. This rearrangement joins TRBV5-6 to TRBJ1-3; D is unresolved. This CDR3 has 12 amino acids. Germline V lookup: CDR1 SGHDT, CDR2 YYEEEE. The ends were cut back, 4 bases at V and 16 bases at J, with 18 bases in the middle. The CDR3 protein is CASSPPSGRRYF. The CDR3 nucleotides read TGTGCCAGCAGCCCGCCTTCGGGCCGGAGGTATTTT.

For this clone: Relative to the germline gene, one junction end is altered; a read error may explain this. The rearrangement links TRBV27 to TRBJ1-5; 8 nucleotides agree with TRBD1. The CDR3 sequence is 14 residues long. Germline loops: CDR1 MNHEY, CDR2 SMNVEV (reference sequence). CDR3 in amino acids: CASSFGQGEQPPHF. CDR3 DNA: TGTGCCAGCAGTTTCGGACAGGGAGAACAGCCCCCGCATTTT.

The chain links TRBV18 to TRBJ2-6, with D possibly matching TRBD1 (5 bases). This CDR3 contains 16 residues. Germline V CDR1 and CDR2: KGHSH, LQKENI. Trimming took off 1 base at V and 0 bases at J, with 7 bases between the two ends. CDR3 nucleotides: TGTGCCAGCTCACCACTACAGGTCTCTGGGGCCAACGTCCTGACTTTC. Translated, it gives CASSPLQVSGANVLTF. The full variable domain, its missing parts supplied by reference TRBV18 and TRBJ2-6, is NAGVMQNPRHLVRRRGQEARLRCSPMKGHSHVYWYRQLPEEGLKFMVYLQKENIIDESGMPKERFSAEFPKEGPSILRIQQVVRGDSAAYFCASSPLQVSGANVLTFGAGSRLTVL.

The CDR3 DNA reads TGTGCCAGCAGCCGACAGGGGACCATGAACACTGAAGCTTTCTTT. It codes for CASSRQGTMNTEAFF. This chain joins TRBV7-9 and TRBJ1-1, with TRBD1 matching over 8 bases. V lost 5 bases to trimming and J lost 0 bases; unmatched junction nucleotides: 5. The CDR3 extends over 15 amino acids. Germline V CDR1 and CDR2: SEHNR, FQNEAQ (reference sequence). Full variable domain (missing parts from reference TRBV7-9 and TRBJ1-1): DTGVSQNPRHKITKRGQNVTFRCDPISEHNRLYWYRQTLGQGPEFLTYFQNEAQLEKSRLLSDRFSAERPKGSFSTLEIQRTEQGDSAMYLCASSRQGTMNTEAFFGQGTRLTVV.

The genes are TRBV6-6 and TRBJ1-1, with D perhaps TRBD1 (6 bases). The germline CDR1 and CDR2 sequences are MNHNY and SVGAGI (reference sequence). The CDR3 runs to 13 residues. The germline V and J ends were trimmed by 8 bases and 9 bases, with 19 bases remaining between them. CDR3 in DNA: TGTGCCAGCTCCCTAACAACGGGGGGCAAAGCTTTCTTT. The encoded protein is CASSLTTGGKAFF.

The rearrangement joins TRBV7-2 to TRBJ1-3; D is uncertain. This CDR3 comprises 13 residues. CDR1 is SGHTA and CDR2 is FQGNSA in the germline V gene. V lost 10 bases to trimming and J lost 6 bases, with 16 bases between them. CDR3 amino acids: CANLASDENTIYF. The CDR3, as DNA: TGTGCCAATCTAGCCAGTGACGAAAACACCATATATTTT.

This clone was counted between two and nine times. V and J are TRBV7-9 and TRBJ2-6; tentative D call: TRBD2 (5 bases). The germline V gene has CDR1 SEHNR and CDR2 FQNEAQ (reference sequence). V shed 2 bases and J shed 6 bases, with 11 bases lying between them. The CDR3 loop spans 15 amino acids. CDR3 residues: CASSLSVGEANVLTF. The CDR3 DNA follows: TGTGCCAGCAGCTTAAGCGTCGGGGAGGCCAACGTCCTGACTTTC.